This paragraph reports one T cell receptor (beta chain). This clone has a single count. Its antigen is unknown. Base qualities are not provided; no much larger clone lies one nucleotide away. The data belong to a study of early stage breast cancer tumors (dated by TCRdb to about 2017). Study-wide context: Of the 16 invasive breast tumors, roughly eleven were found to be estrogen receptor-positive, progesterone receptor-positive and HER2-negative. The average read coverage per sample was around 10-fold. The samples as a whole yielded more than 2.5 million detected templates, corresponding to nearly 1,100,000 unique clonotypes. About 70% of the 12 ER+/PR+/HER2- tumors were invasive ductal carcinomas, while the other four were invasive lobular carcinomas.

The germline V gene provides CDR1 KGHSH and CDR2 LQKENI. The cysteine opens and the phenylalanine closes a CDR3 of 15 amino acids. Only CDR3 DNA is held: 45 bases, read in frame from base 1. At the junction V is shortened by 3 bases and J by 0 bases; bases outside the gene matches: 4. Taken from approximately 2-4 cm away from the tumor, the adjacent normal breast tissue was rinsed with PBS and kept in prechilled RNAlater. Because of high lipid content and low cell density, roughly 90-320 mg of normal breast tissue was often needed to obtain sufficient DNA. The study profiled bulk TCR beta-chain repertoires in matched peripheral blood, tumor and adjacent normal breast tissue taken from fewer than 20 patients with early-stage breast cancer. The Qiagen AllPrep DNA/RNA Mini kit was used to extract genomic DNA. The study at large found these results: Compared with adjacent normal breast tissue, tumors had higher clonality and 2 to 3-fold greater T cell density. Enriched TCRB sequences shared across patients were found to be mostly commonly generated sequences that were unlikely to play an important role in the tumor microenvironment. Sequencing bulk genomic DNA from unsorted cells could not capture chain pairing or functional markers like CD4, CD8 and FOXP3. Greater similarity was observed between blood and normal breast repertoires than between blood and tumor repertoires, and tumor was distinguished from normal in about 85% of the 16 patients when each tissue was compared with blood. The small cohort size prevented analysis by tumor subtype.

Two independent genomic DNA replicates were amplified for each sample, with around 0.5 ug used for blood and approximately 1.5 ug for tumor or normal breast. Following the manufacturer's instructions, the ImmunoSeq Intro kit was used to carry out TCRB sequencing on genomic DNA. For absolute quantification, the roughly 30-cycle multiplex PCR included proprietary primers along with spike-in control sequences. Single-end 150-bp reads were used to sequence an 87-bp fragment spanning the CDR3 and the flanking V and J genes. Each lane of an Illumina MiSeq running version 3.0 chemistry carried seven multiplexed samples, with two replicates apiece. The authors' pipeline ran thus. The vendor's proprietary pipeline processed the raw data and merged both replicates into a single result for each sample. A clonotype was defined as productive rearrangements that share the same V-gene family, CDR3 amino acid sequence and J-gene segment. Clonality was computed as 1 minus the normalized Shannon entropy (Pielou evenness) of TCRB abundances. T cell density was estimated by dividing total templates by the number of input cells inferred from the DNA input amount. Total repertoire diversity and clonality were estimated with Recon using default parameters. Clonotypes with over 0.1% abundance in tumor and at least 32-fold higher abundance in tumor than in normal breast were defined as tumor-enriched. The immuneACCESS repertoire file appears here via TCRdb, limited to in-frame rearrangements. These files lack a portion of the clones; in checked studies, under half of the deficit traces to unresolved V genes, and the cause of the others is not known. V and J calls and clone size are given by that table; D and trimming were obtained from the DNA. Here the sample has thousands of clones; roughly 68% occur a single time. The ten biggest clones cover approximately 15% of the sample.

Sequenced sample: normal breast tissue next to the tumor. Recombination connected TRBV18 to TRBJ1-1; 7 of the junction bases match TRBD1. The clonotype was recovered from a person in their sixties with breast cancer. The CDR3 protein sequence reads: CASSPRDRMNTEAFF. The DNA is as follows: TGTGCCAGCTCACCCCGGGACAGAATGAACACTGAAGCTTTCTTT.